These 19 T cell receptor beta chains were all obtained from the same sample, sequenced in a study of vaccination and CD4 T cells after COVID-19. For these TCRs, the target antigens are not known. Noted treatment: roughly nine-day PBMC culture with coronavirus spike peptide pools or control peptides (ViraFEST assay). Oncomine TCR Beta short-read sequencing was applied to DNA from cultured CD4+ T cells. Each CDR3 protein is one row after TCRdb ran MiXCR on the PCR reads. The sample comprises fewer than 9,000 distinct CDR3 sequences, around 21% of which are singletons, and 21% rests with the top ten. Here the sequenced sample was CD4+ T cells from blood, cultured in vitro, taken after SARS-CoV-2 vaccination. Receptors originate from a human donor who had recovered from COVID-19.

This clonotype was detected a few times. V is TRBV15 and J is TRBJ2-2; either TRBD1 or TRBD2 may supply D (5 bases each). Germline CDR1 and CDR2: LNHNV and YYDKDF (reference sequence). V was pared by 5 bases and J by 6 bases, with 16 bases between. CDR3 length equals 15 residues. CDR3: CATSGRVLGAGELFF. The CDR3 DNA follows: TGTGCCACCAGCGGCAGGGTCCTGGGGGCCGGGGAGCTGTTTTTT.

The chain recombines TRBV27 with TRBJ2-1; D uncertain. Trimming removed 6 bases from V and 4 bases from J, with 10 bases in between. Germline V gene data show CDR1 as MNHEY and CDR2 as SMNVEV (reference sequence). The CDR3 spans 13 residues. In DNA form, the CDR3 reads TGTGCCAGCAGCCCGACCGAATACAATGAGCAGTTCTTC. Translating it yields CASSPTEYNEQFF.

CDR3 DNA sequence: TGTGCCAGCAGGTCGGACATTACCTCTGGAAACACCATATATTTT. Residues: CASRSDITSGNTIYF. The chain uses TRBV6-1 and TRBJ1-3; possibly TRBD1 for D (5 bases). The V end was cut by 6 bases, the J end by 0 bases, with 12 bases between. Germline lookup yields CDR1 MNHNS and CDR2 SASEGT. The CDR3 covers 15 residues.

This clonotype was counted at least ten times. This rearrangement joins TRBV6-1 to TRBJ1-2; tentative D call: TRBD1 (6 bases). Germline assignment: CDR1 MNHNS and CDR2 SASEGT. This CDR3 region has 13 residues. V lost 6 bases to trimming and J lost 1 base, with 9 bases between them. This CDR3 reads CASRRDINYGYTF. CDR3 coding DNA: TGTGCCAGCAGGCGGGACATTAACTATGGCTACACCTTC.

CDR3 in amino acids: CASSQLQGAGTEAFF. In nucleotides, the CDR3 is TGTGCCAGCAGTCAGTTACAGGGGGCTGGCACTGAAGCTTTCTTT. J is TRBJ1-1 and V is TRBV6-1; the match to TRBD1 covers 9 bases. There are 15 residues in the CDR3. The V segment lost 5 bases and the J segment 4 bases; nucleotides outside the gene matches: 8. Germline CDR1 and CDR2: MNHNS and SASEGT.

The V call is TRBV20-1, the J call TRBJ1-6; no clear D. Germline-derived CDR1 and CDR2 are DFQATT and SNEGSKA (reference sequence). The CDR3 runs 15 residues. V gave up 3 bases and J gave up 9 bases, with 18 bases separating them. The DNA for the CDR3 is TGCAGTGCTAGGAACGTGGGCAGCCACAGTTCACCCCTCCACTTT. The encoded protein is CSARNVGSHSSPLHF.

Sample share makes this clonotype medium-sized. This chain links TRBV20-1 with TRBJ2-5, with 12 bases lining up with TRBD2. Per germline, CDR1 DFQATT and CDR2 SNEGSKA (reference sequence). The length of the CDR3 is 15 residues. V dropped 2 bases and J dropped 4; count of bases not matched to a gene: 5. The CDR3 loop is CSARLAGGPGETQYF. CDR3 nucleotide sequence: TGCAGTGCTAGACTAGCGGGGGGGCCGGGAGAGACCCAGTACTTC.

This chain connects TRBV6-1 to TRBJ1-2; TRBD1 agrees at 7 bases. The CDR3 spans 15 residues. V was pared by 3 bases and J by 2 bases, with 6 bases of the junction left unmatched. Germline CDR1 reads MNHNS; CDR2 reads SASEGT. The CDR3: CASSDRQGGNYGYTF. In DNA, the CDR3 is TGTGCCAGCAGTGACCGACAGGGTGGGAACTATGGCTACACCTTC.

Regarding this clonotype: One base away lies a much larger clone, so this may be a sequencing read error. J is TRBJ2-5 and V is TRBV28; 7 bases line up with TRBD2. Germline CDR1 MDHEN, CDR2 SYDVKM. V shed 1 base, J shed 4 bases, and the junction held 3 bases outside the gene matches. This CDR3 has 14 amino acids. This CDR3 is CASSLSGGRETQYF. The CDR3 region has the DNA TGTGCCAGCAGTTTATCTGGCGGGAGAGAGACCCAGTACTTC.

The sample holds a few counts of this clonotype. The rearrangement links TRBV23-1 to TRBJ2-7, with D maybe TRBD1 (6 bases). TRBV23-1 is labeled an ORF, and its function is uncertain. The CDR3 length is 15 residues. Trimming took 3 bases from V and 2 from J, leaving 14 bases between them. Written as DNA, the CDR3 is TGCGCCAGCAGTCAGCCGACAGGCCGGGCCTACGAGCAGTACTTC. It specifies CASSQPTGRAYEQYF.

This clonotype was detected a few times. The CDR3 DNA is TGCAGTGCCCCAGGGAGGGGGGTAGAAGCTTTCTTT. Translated, it gives CSAPGRGVEAFF. The chain employs TRBV20-1 and TRBJ1-1; tentatively, D is TRBD1 (6 bases). V dropped 6 bases and J dropped 8 bases, with 16 bases sitting between them. The CDR3 contains 12 residues. Germline V lookup: CDR1 DFQATT, CDR2 SNEGSKA (reference sequence).

The genes are TRBV6-5 and TRBJ2-1; D unresolved. The germline V and J ends were trimmed by 1 base and 5 bases, with 3 bases remaining between them. CDR3 size: 12 residues. The germline V gene encodes CDR1 MNHEY and CDR2 SVGAGI. The CDR3 nucleotides are TGTGCCAGCAGTTACTACCACAATGAGCAGTTCTTC. Its protein is CASSYYHNEQFF.

This clonotype was seen repeatedly, ten times or more. This rearrangement joins TRBV4-3 to TRBJ2-7; the D gene could be TRBD1 or TRBD2 (5 bases each). Trimming pared 0 bases from V and 4 bases from J, leaving 13 bases between. The CDR3 is 15 amino acids. Germline assignment: CDR1 LGHNA and CDR2 YSLEER. CDR3 sequence (DNA): TGCGCCAGCAGCCAAGATTATCGAGGGGAGTACGAGCAGTACTTC. Translating it yields CASSQDYRGEYEQYF.

This clonotype was detected only a few times. J is TRBJ1-2 and V is TRBV6-1, with 7 bases identical to TRBD1. Germline V CDR1 and CDR2: MNHNS, SASEGT. The CDR3 has 16 amino acids. V lost 4 bases, J lost 0 bases, and 8 bases stayed unmatched. The CDR3 sequence is CASSGSFGTANYGYTF. The DNA of the CDR3 is TGTGCCAGCAGTGGGTCCTTCGGGACAGCTAACTATGGCTACACCTTC.

In its sample, this clonotype ranks as medium-sized (0.01 to 0.1%). The chain combines TRBV24-1 with TRBJ2-3; the D gene could be TRBD1 or TRBD2 (5 bases each). CDR3 size: 16 residues. V lost 1 base, J lost 2 bases, and 12 bases lay in between. Germline V gene sequence: CDR1 KGHDR, CDR2 SFDVKD. The CDR3 spells CATSDFSLGDTDTQYF. CDR3 in DNA: TGTGCCACCAGTGATTTCTCGCTGGGGGACACAGATACGCAGTATTTT.

Many counts were recorded for this clonotype. The genes are TRBV7-2 and TRBJ2-7, with 7 bases aligning to TRBD2. The germline V gene has CDR1 SGHTA and CDR2 FQGNSA. J lost 0 bases, V lost 2 bases, and 7 bases had no gene match. This CDR3 has 16 amino acids. CDR3 DNA: TGTGCCAGCAGCTTATTTTTCGGGGAGGGCTCCTACGAGCAGTACTTC. Its protein product is CASSLFFGEGSYEQYF. Complete variable domain (other parts from reference TRBV7-2 and TRBJ2-7): GAGVSQSPSNKVTEKGKDVELRCDPISGHTALYWYRQSLGQGLEFLIYFQGNSAPDKSGLPSDRFSAERTGGSVSTLTIQRTQQEDSAVYLCASSLFFGEGSYEQYFGPGTRLTVT.

As regards this clonotype: Sequence at one end of the junction differs from germline and may be a read error. This sequence joins TRBV28 and TRBJ2-7, with TRBD2 as a possible D gene (5 bases). CDR3 length equals 16 residues. CDR1 is MDHEN and CDR2 is SYDVKM in the germline V gene. The CDR3 reads CASRLEDPGRTYEQYF. As DNA, the CDR3 is TGTGCCAGCCGTTTGGAGGATCCCGGTCGGACTTACGAGCAGTACTTC.

This chain connects TRBV5-1 to TRBJ2-7; D remains unclear. The CDR3 is 14 residues long. Germline V gene lookup returns CDR1 SGHRS and CDR2 YFSETQ. Trimming cost V 0 bases and J 4 bases, with 11 bases left between them. CDR3 region: CASSLVEGSYEQYF. The CDR3 nucleotides are TGCGCCAGCAGCTTGGTCGAAGGATCATACGAGCAGTACTTC.

This clonotype was counted only a few times. This chain links TRBV24-1 with TRBJ2-3; 11 bases are a match to TRBD1. The CDR3 length is 16 residues. Unmatched junction bases numbered 6, after V lost 2 bases and J lost 6 bases. The germline gives CDR1 KGHDR, CDR2 SFDVKD. The CDR3 DNA is TGTGCCACCAGTGATTGGGGACAGGGGGGTGTCGATACGCAGTATTTT. Residues: CATSDWGQGGVDTQYF.